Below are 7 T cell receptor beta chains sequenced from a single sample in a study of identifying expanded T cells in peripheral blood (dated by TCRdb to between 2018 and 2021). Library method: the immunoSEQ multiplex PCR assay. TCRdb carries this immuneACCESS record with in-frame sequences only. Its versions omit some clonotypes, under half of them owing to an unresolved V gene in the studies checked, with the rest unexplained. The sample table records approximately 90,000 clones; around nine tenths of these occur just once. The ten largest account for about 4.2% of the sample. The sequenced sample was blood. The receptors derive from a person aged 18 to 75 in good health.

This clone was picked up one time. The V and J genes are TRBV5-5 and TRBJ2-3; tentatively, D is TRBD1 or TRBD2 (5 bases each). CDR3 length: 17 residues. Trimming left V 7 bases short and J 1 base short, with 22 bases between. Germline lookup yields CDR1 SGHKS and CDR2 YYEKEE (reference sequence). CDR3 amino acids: CASRRIGPLGGTDTQYF. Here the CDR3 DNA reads TGTGCCAGCCGGCGAATTGGTCCCTTGGGGGGCACAGATACGCAGTATTTT.

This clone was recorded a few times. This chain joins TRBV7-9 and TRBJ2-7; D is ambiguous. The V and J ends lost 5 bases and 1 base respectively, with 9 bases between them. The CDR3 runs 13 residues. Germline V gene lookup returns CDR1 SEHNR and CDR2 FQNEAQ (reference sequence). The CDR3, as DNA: TGTGCCAGCAGCCCAACTGAATCCTACGAGCAGTACTTC. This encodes CASSPTESYEQYF. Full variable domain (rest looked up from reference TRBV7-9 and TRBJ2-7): DTGVSQNPRHKITKRGQNVTFRCDPISEHNRLYWYRQTLGQGPEFLTYFQNEAQLEKSRLLSDRFSAERPKGSFSTLEIQRTEQGDSAMYLCASSPTESYEQYFGPGTRLTVT.

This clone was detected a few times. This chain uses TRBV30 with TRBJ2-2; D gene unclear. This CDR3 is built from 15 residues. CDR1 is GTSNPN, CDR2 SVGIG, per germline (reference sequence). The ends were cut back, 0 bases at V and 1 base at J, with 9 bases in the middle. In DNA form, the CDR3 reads TGTGCCTGGAGTGTAGGAACGGTGAACACCGGGGAGCTGTTTTTT. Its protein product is CAWSVGTVNTGELFF.

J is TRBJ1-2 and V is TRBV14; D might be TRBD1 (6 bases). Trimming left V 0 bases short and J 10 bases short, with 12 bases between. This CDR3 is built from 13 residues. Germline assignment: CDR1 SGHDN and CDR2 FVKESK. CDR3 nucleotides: TGTGCCAGCAGCCAAGAAACAGGGAGGGCCTACACCTTC. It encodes CASSQETGRAYTF.

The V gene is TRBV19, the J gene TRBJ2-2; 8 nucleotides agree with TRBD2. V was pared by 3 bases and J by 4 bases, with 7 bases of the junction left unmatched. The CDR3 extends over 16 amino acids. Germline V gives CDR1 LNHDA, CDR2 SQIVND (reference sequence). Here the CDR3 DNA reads TGTGCCAGTAGTATGAAAGCGGGAGTGGTCACCGGGGAGCTGTTTTTT. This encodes CASSMKAGVVTGELFF.

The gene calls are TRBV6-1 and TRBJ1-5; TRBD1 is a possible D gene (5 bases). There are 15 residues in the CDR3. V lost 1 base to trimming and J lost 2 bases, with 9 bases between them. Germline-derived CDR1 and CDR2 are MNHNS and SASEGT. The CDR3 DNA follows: TGTGCCAGCAGTGAAGACCCGACAGGCAATCAGCCCCAGCATTTT. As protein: CASSEDPTGNQPQHF.

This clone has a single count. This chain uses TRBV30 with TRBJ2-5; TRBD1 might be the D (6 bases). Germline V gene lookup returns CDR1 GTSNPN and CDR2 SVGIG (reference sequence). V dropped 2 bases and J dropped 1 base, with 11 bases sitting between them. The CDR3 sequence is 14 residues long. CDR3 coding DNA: TGTGCCTGGAGTACCGGACAGCCCCAAGAGACCCAGTACTTC. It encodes CAWSTGQPQETQYF.